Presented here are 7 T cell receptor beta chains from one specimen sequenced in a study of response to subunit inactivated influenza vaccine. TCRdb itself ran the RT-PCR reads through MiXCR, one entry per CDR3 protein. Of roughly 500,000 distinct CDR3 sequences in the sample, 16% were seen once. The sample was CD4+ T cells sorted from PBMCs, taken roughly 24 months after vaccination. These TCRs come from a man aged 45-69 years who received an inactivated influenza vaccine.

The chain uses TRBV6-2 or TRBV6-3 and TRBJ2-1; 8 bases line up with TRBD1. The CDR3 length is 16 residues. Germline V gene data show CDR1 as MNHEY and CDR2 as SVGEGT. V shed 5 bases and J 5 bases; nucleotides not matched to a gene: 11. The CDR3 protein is CASSRTGTGSHNEQFF. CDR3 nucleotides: TGTGCCAGCAGTCGCACCGGGACAGGATCCCACAATGAGCAGTTCTTC.

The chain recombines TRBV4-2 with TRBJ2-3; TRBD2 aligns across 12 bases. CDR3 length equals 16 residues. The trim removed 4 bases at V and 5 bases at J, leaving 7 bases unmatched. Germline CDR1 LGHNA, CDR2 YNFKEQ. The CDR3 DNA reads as TGTGCCAGCAGCCCCTTGCTAGCGGGAGGGGTAGATACGCAGTATTTT. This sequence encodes CASSPLLAGGVDTQYF.

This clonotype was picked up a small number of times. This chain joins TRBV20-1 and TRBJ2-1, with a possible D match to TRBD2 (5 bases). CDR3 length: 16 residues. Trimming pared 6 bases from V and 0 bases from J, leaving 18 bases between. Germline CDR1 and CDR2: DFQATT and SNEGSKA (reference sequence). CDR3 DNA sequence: TGCAGTGCGCCTACCTTCGGGGTCAGCTCCTACAATGAGCAGTTCTTC. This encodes CSAPTFGVSSYNEQFF.

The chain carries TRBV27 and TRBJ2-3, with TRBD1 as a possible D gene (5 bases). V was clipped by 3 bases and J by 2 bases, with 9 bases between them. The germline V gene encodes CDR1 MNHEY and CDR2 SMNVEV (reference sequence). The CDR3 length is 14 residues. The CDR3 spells CASSFQGLTDTQYF. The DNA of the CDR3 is TGTGCCAGCAGTTTCCAGGGCCTCACAGATACGCAGTATTTT.

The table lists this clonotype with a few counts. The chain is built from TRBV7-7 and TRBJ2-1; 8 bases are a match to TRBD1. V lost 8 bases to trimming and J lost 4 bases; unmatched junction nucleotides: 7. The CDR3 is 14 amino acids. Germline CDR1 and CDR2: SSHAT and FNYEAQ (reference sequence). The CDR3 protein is CASGRGTGYNEQFF. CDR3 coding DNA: TGTGCCAGCGGCCGTGGGACAGGTTACAATGAGCAGTTCTTC.

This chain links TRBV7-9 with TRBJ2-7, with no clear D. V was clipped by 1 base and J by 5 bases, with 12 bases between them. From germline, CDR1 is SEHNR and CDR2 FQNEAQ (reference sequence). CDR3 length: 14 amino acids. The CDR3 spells CASSLDPARNEQYF. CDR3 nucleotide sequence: TGTGCCAGCAGCTTAGATCCCGCCCGTAACGAGCAGTACTTC.

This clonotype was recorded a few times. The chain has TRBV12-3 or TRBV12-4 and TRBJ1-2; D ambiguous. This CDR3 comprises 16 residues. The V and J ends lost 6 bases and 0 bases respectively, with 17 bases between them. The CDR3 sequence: CASRPGPISSNYGYTF. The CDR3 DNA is TGTGCCAGCAGACCCGGACCGATATCTTCTAACTATGGCTACACCTTC.